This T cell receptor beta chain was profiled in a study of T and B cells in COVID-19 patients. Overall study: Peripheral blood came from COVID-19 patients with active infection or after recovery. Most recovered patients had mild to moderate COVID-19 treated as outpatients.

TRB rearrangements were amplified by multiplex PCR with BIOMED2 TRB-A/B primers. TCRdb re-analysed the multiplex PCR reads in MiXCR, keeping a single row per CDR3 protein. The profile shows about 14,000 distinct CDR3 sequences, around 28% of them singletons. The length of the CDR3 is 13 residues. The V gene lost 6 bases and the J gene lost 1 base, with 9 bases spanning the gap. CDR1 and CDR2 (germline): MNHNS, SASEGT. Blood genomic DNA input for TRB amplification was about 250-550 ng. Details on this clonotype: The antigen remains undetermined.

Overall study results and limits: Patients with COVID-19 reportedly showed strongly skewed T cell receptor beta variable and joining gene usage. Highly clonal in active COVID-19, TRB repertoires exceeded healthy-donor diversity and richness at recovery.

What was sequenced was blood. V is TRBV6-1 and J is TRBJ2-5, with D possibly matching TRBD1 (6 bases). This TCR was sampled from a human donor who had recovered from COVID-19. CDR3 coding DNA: TGTGCCAGCAGGGGGACATCCCAAGAGACCCAGTACTTC. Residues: CASRGTSQETQYF.